The source of this TCR beta chain is a study of vaccination and CD4 T cells after COVID-19. Study-level background: The authors exposed cells to overlapping spike peptides derived from SARS-CoV-2, HCoV-NL63, HCoV-OC43 and HCoV-229E.

This clonotype was observed a handful of times. Antigen unknown. The Oncomine TCR Beta short-read assay sequenced DNA from cultured CD4+ T cells. TCRdb itself ran the PCR reads through MiXCR, one entry per CDR3 protein. The table has roughly 9,800 distinct CDR3 sequences, around 55% seen once. General study points: Median reactive clonotypes, those recognizing SARS-CoV-2, rose from 21 to 38, not significantly.

Noted treatment: 10-day PBMC culture with coronavirus spike peptide pools or control peptides (ViraFEST assay). On day 3 and again on day 7, fresh IL-2 medium was used to replace half the medium. The authors isolated CD4+ T cells by negative selection after around 11 days of culture. This TCR came from a human donor who had recovered from COVID-19. Specimen: CD4+ T cells from blood, cultured in vitro.

The CDR3 sequence is CASSGSGIGVYGYTF. DNA of the CDR3: TGTGCCAGCAGTGGGTCGGGGATTGGGGTTTACGGCTACACCTTC. V gene TRBV2 combines with J gene TRBJ1-2, with unresolved D. The CDR3 runs to 15 residues. Germline CDR1 and CDR2: SNHLY and FYNNEI. The V end was cut by 4 bases, the J end by 8 bases, with 20 bases between. Together with reference TRBV2 and TRBJ1-2, the CDR3 gives the full variable domain: EPEVTQTPSHQVTQMGQEVILRCVPISNHLYFYWYRQILGQKVEFLVSFYNNEISEKSEIFDDQFSVERPDGSNFTLKIRSTKLEDSAMYFCASSGSGIGVYGYTFGSGTRLTVV.